Below are 14 T cell receptor beta chains sequenced from a single sample in a study of T cell repertoires in cytomegalovirus infection. TCRdb passed the reads through MiXCR, listing each CDR3 protein once. The table includes 350,000 to 550,000 distinct CDR3 sequences, under 40% detected once. The sequencing input was PBMCs. These receptors all come from a human donor in good health (CMV status not recorded). Some clones in this sample may be carry-over from other donors' samples.

This chain joins TRBV20-1 and TRBJ2-7; D may be TRBD1 or TRBD2 (5 bases each). Germline CDR1 reads DFQATT; CDR2 reads SNEGSKA (reference sequence). The CDR3 loop spans 15 amino acids. V was shortened by 4 bases and J by 7 bases, with 23 bases between the two germline ends. CDR3 loop: CSAKIRDRTLWEQYF. The CDR3 DNA reads TGCAGTGCTAAGATCCGGGACCGCACCCTTTGGGAGCAGTACTTC.

CDR3 residues: CASRPAGREAFF. Written as DNA, the CDR3 is TGCGCCAGCAGGCCGGCCGGCCGGGAAGCTTTCTTT. The genes are TRBV10-2 and TRBJ1-1; D remains unclear. Looked up from germline, CDR1 is WSHSY and CDR2 is SAAADI. There are 12 residues in the CDR3. Trimming cost V 6 bases and J 8 bases, with 13 bases left between them.

The gene calls are TRBV7-9 and TRBJ2-3, with TRBD2 matching 10 bases. The trim removed 5 bases at V and 0 bases at J, leaving 2 bases unmatched. Germline-derived CDR1 and CDR2 are SEHNR and FQNEAQ (reference sequence). The CDR3 is made up of 15 amino acids. The CDR3 nucleotides read TGTGCCAGCAGCCATAGCGGGGGGAGCACAGATACGCAGTATTTT. Its translation: CASSHSGGSTDTQYF.

The V call is TRBV25-1, the J call TRBJ1-1; no reliable D call. Per the germline V gene, CDR1 is MGHDK and CDR2 is SYGVNS. This CDR3 spans 13 amino acids. Trimming removed 9 bases from V and 0 bases from J, with 11 bases in between. The DNA for the CDR3 is TGTGCCAGTGCCGGGCAGCTGAACACTGAAGCTTTCTTT. Protein sequence: CASAGQLNTEAFF.

This chain connects TRBV7-8 to TRBJ1-1; D not certain. V was shortened by 5 bases and J by 6 bases, with 16 bases between the two germline ends. CDR1 SGHVS and CDR2 FQNEAQ come from the germline V gene. The CDR3 extends over 14 amino acids. DNA for the CDR3: TGTGCCAGCAGCCCCGGGTCCCCTACGCCTGAAGCTTTCTTT. Its translation: CASSPGSPTPEAFF.

Only a few counts were recorded for this clonotype. This chain joins TRBV6-1 and TRBJ1-2; TRBD1 aligns across 11 bases. The CDR3 totals 16 residues. Germline V lookup: CDR1 MNHNS, CDR2 SASEGT. Trimming removed 1 base from V and 8 bases from J; junction bases left unmatched: 9. CDR3 residues: CASSEGLRTGGRGYTF. The CDR3 bases are TGTGCCAGCAGTGAAGGTTTACGGACAGGGGGCCGGGGCTACACCTTC.

CDR3 sequence: CSAIGLGRTNEQFF. For the CDR3, the DNA is TGCAGTGCTATAGGACTAGGTCGGACGAATGAGCAGTTCTTC. The rearrangement joins TRBV20-1 to TRBJ2-1; TRBD2 aligns across 7 bases. The V segment lost 4 bases and the J segment 7 bases; nucleotides outside the gene matches: 10. Germline CDR1 reads DFQATT; CDR2 reads SNEGSKA (reference sequence). The CDR3 has 14 amino acids.

This clonotype appeared a few times. This chain joins TRBV6-5 and TRBJ1-1; 8 positions match TRBD1. This CDR3 is built from 16 residues. V lost 6 bases and J lost 1; bases outside the gene matches: 10. The germline gives CDR1 MNHEY, CDR2 SVGAGI. CDR3 residues: CASSLMTGTGNTEAFF. DNA for the CDR3: TGTGCCAGCAGCCTAATGACCGGGACAGGGAACACTGAAGCTTTCTTT.

The chain combines TRBV18 with TRBJ2-7; D not resolved. Between the trimmed V and J ends, which lost 6 bases and 3 bases, there was a span of 15 bases. The V gene's germline CDR1 is KGHSH and CDR2 LQKENI. CDR3 length: 14 amino acids. DNA of the CDR3: TGTGCCAGCTCGCCAGGACCGGACGGCTACGAGCAGTACTTC. It encodes CASSPGPDGYEQYF.

This clonotype was counted once. Because it lacks the conserved phenylalanine or tryptophan at the end, this CDR3 is likely a read error. The V and J genes are TRBV7-9 and TRBJ2-1; 10 nucleotides match TRBD1. The CDR3 is 18 amino acids. J lost 4 bases, V lost 2 bases, and 11 bases had no gene match. The germline CDR1 and CDR2 sequences are SEHNR and FQNEAQ (reference sequence). The CDR3 loop reads CASSLKTGTGVSYNEQFL. CDR3 DNA: TGTGCCAGCAGCTTAAAAACCGGGACAGGGGTATCATACAATGAGCAGTTCTTA.

The chain is built from TRBV12-3 or TRBV12-4 and TRBJ1-6; no firm D call. The CDR3 length is 14 residues. The V end lost 3 bases, the J end lost 5 bases, and 8 bases lay between the germline ends. As DNA, the CDR3 is TGTGCCAGCAGTTTTGGTGGGGATAATTCACCCCTCCACTTT. As protein: CASSFGGDNSPLHF.

The chain recombines TRBV6-2 or TRBV6-3 with TRBJ1-5; D uncertain. There are 18 residues in the CDR3. Germline CDR1 and CDR2: MNHEY and SVGEGT. The ends were cut back, 6 bases at V and 0 bases at J, with 21 bases in the middle. The CDR3 DNA sequence: TGTGCCAGCAGCATCTCCGGCTGGGATAGAAATAGCAATCAGCCCCAGCATTTT. Protein product: CASSISGWDRNSNQPQHF.

This clonotype was seen many times. The CDR3 DNA follows: TGTGCCAGCAGCAAGACACAGGGTAGGGGCCATGGCTACACCTTC. Translation: CASSKTQGRGHGYTF. The J gene is TRBJ1-2, the V gene TRBV7-2, with D possibly TRBD1 on 6 matching bases. The CDR3 contains 15 residues. V gave up 5 bases and J gave up 6 bases, with 19 bases separating them. CDR1 is SGHTA and CDR2 is FQGNSA in the germline V gene.

The chain carries TRBV28 and TRBJ1-1; D not resolved. Germline values: CDR1 MDHEN, CDR2 SYDVKM. V dropped 2 bases and J dropped 4 bases, with 14 bases sitting between them. The CDR3 extends over 15 amino acids. CDR3: CASSLPSEWGTEAFF. Here the CDR3 DNA reads TGTGCCAGCAGTTTACCCTCTGAGTGGGGCACTGAAGCTTTCTTT.